These T cell receptor beta chains were read from a single sample in a study of T cell changes during pregnancy in multiple sclerosis. Here immunoSEQ multiplex PCR was the method, and the copy in TCRdb shows in-frame clones only, minus some. This sample carries fewer than 100,000 clones, around 93% of them seen once, and the ten largest clones take 2.5% to 3%. This specimen consisted of peripheral blood, obtained after pregnancy. The receptors here all came from a female donor in good health, enrolled as a control in a pregnancy study. Both conserved end residues are part of each CDR3. D genes are given only for firm matches. Part of the rows lack a size; the others show once, few, many or a class for expanded clones.

cdr3_aa	cdr3_nt	clone_size	j_call	d_call	v_call
CASSLGGTAGASDTQYF	TGTGCCAGCAGCTTAGGGGGGACAGCGGGGGCCTCAGATACGCAGTATTTT	-	TRBJ2-3	-	TRBV7-9
CASSFRDRATDTQYF	TGTGCCAGCAGCTTCCGGGACAGGGCCACAGATACGCAGTATTTT	-	TRBJ2-3	TRBD1	TRBV7-9
CASSFPTRPATNTGELFF	TGTGCCAGCAGTTTCCCTACCAGGCCCGCCACGAACACCGGGGAGCTGTTTTTT	-	TRBJ2-2	-	TRBV28
CASSLEGRGTDTQYF	TGTGCCAGCAGCCTGGAAGGTCGGGGCACAGATACGCAGTATTTT	-	TRBJ2-3	-	TRBV11-3
CASPVAPPGETQYF	TGCGCCAGCCCCGTGGCCCCACCGGGGGAGACCCAGTACTTC	-	TRBJ2-5	-	TRBV5-1
CASSLAGITQEETQYF	TGCGCCAGCAGCCTTGCCGGGATTACCCAAGAGGAGACCCAGTACTTC	once	TRBJ2-5	-	TRBV4-1
CASSQSPGELFF	TGTGCCAGCAGCCAAAGCCCCGGGGAGCTGTTTTTT	once	TRBJ2-2	-	TRBV14
CASSFGFTQYF	TGTGCCAGCAGTTTCGGGTTTACGCAGTATTTT	once	TRBJ2-3	-	TRBV28
CASSLGSVETQYF	TGTGCCAGCAGTTTAGGCTCAGTTGAGACCCAGTACTTC	-	TRBJ2-5	-	TRBV27
CASSEGSGQPQHF	TGTGCCAGCTCGGAGGGTAGCGGCCAGCCCCAGCATTTT	-	TRBJ1-5	-	TRBV18
CASSPLNREAEAFF	TGTGCCAGCTCACCACTAAACAGGGAAGCTGAAGCTTTCTTT	-	TRBJ1-1	-	TRBV18
CASGLGQGSYNEQFF	TGTGCTAGTGGTTTGGGGCAGGGCTCCTACAATGAGCAGTTCTTC	-	TRBJ2-1	-	TRBV12-5
CASSLYYEQYF	TGTGCCAGCAGCCTTTACTACGAGCAGTACTTC	-	TRBJ2-7	-	TRBV5-6
CASSPTSVTSYEQYF	TGTGCCAGCAGTCCTACTAGCGTGACCTCCTACGAGCAGTACTTC	-	TRBJ2-7	TRBD2	TRBV6-5
CASSARVAGGISGGNEQFF	TGTGCCAGCAGCGCCCGGGTGGCGGGGGGGATCTCCGGGGGTAATGAGCAGTTCTTC	-	TRBJ2-1	TRBD2	TRBV11-3
CASSLPQGGGEKLFF	TGTGCCAGCAGCTTACCCCAGGGGGGCGGTGAAAAACTGTTTTTT	-	TRBJ1-4	TRBD1	TRBV7-9
CASSMTGSGNQPQHF	TGTGCCAGCAGTATGACAGGGTCCGGCAATCAGCCCCAGCATTTT	-	TRBJ1-5	TRBD1	TRBV7-3
CASSFLPLSPLHF	TGTGCCAGCAGTTTTCTTCCCCTTTCACCCCTCCACTTT	once	TRBJ1-6	-	TRBV7-8
CASSFGGAYNEQFF	TGTGCCAGCAGCTTTGGCGGGGCTTACAATGAGCAGTTCTTC	-	TRBJ2-1	-	TRBV5-4
CASPLTPGQGMGGYTF	TGTGCCAGCCCCCTAACCCCTGGACAGGGGATGGGAGGCTACACCTTC	-	TRBJ1-2	TRBD1	TRBV2
CASRSVTDTQYF	TGTGCCAGCCGGAGTGTCACAGATACGCAGTATTTT	-	TRBJ2-3	-	TRBV27
CAGGTGASSEQFF	TGTGCCGGAGGGACAGGCGCGAGCAGTGAGCAGTTCTTC	-	TRBJ2-1	TRBD1	TRBV30
CASSLMTVRRPGETQYF	TGCGCCAGCAGCTTAATGACGGTTAGGCGACCCGGGGAGACCCAGTACTTC	-	TRBJ2-5	-	TRBV5-1
CSVDQGAYTGELFF	TGCAGCGTTGACCAGGGGGCATACACCGGGGAGCTGTTTTTT	-	TRBJ2-2	TRBD1	TRBV29-1
CASSLQGKLNTGELFF	TGTGCCAGCAGCTTACAGGGGAAGTTGAACACCGGGGAGCTGTTTTTT	-	TRBJ2-2	-	TRBV7-8
CASSSEGYGYTF	TGTGCCAGCAGTTCTGAGGGCTATGGCTACACCTTC	once	TRBJ1-2	-	TRBV6-5
CASSSSAGSYNEQFF	TGTGCCAGCAGTTCGTCAGCAGGCTCCTACAATGAGCAGTTCTTC	-	TRBJ2-1	-	TRBV27
CASSYEGQGWQEQYF	TGTGCCAGCAGCTACGAAGGACAGGGATGGCAAGAGCAGTACTTC	-	TRBJ2-7	TRBD1	TRBV6-5
CASSIQGAIEKLFF	TGTGCCAGCAGCATACAGGGGGCTATTGAAAAACTGTTTTTT	-	TRBJ1-4	TRBD1	TRBV5-4
CASSWDRGLGYTF	TGTGCCAGCAGCTGGGACAGGGGGCTTGGCTACACCTTC	-	TRBJ1-2	TRBD1	TRBV13
CASSWTSGRETQYF	TGTGCCAGCAGTTGGACTAGCGGGAGAGAGACCCAGTACTTC	-	TRBJ2-5	TRBD2	TRBV5-8